This T cell receptor beta chain was sequenced during a study of a mutant IDH1 vaccine in newly diagnosed glioma. This CDR3 region has 13 residues. Germline V gene data show CDR1 as LNHDA and CDR2 as SQIVND (reference sequence). V lost 3 bases and J lost 5; bases outside the gene matches: 1. The time point denotes: baseline, week 1 (first vaccination visit). Treatment given: pre-vaccination baseline after standard-of-care therapy. Clones were sequenced by immunoSEQ multiplex PCR, and TCRdb holds only the in-frame ones, with some missing. The data contain some 38,000 clones, around 90% of them singletons.

This TCR was recovered from a man aged 18 to 29 with glioma. The chain couples TRBV19 to TRBJ2-7; the match to TRBD1 covers 10 bases. Sequencing used PBMCs, obtained from a glioma patient treated with radiotherapy, temozolomide or both. CDR3 bases: TGTGCCAGTAGTATGGGACAGGGGAACGAGCAGTACTTC. It is translated as CASSMGQGNEQYF.